The clone carrying this T cell receptor (beta chain) was observed a handful of times. The antigen is undetermined. Regions amplified from RNA transcripts were the TCR beta CDR3 regions. The HTBI set primed first-round TCR CDR3 RT-PCR. TCRdb analysed the multiplex PCR reads with MiXCR anew, one entry per CDR3 protein. The table has hundreds of thousands of distinct CDR3 sequences, 35% to 45% seen once. This sample stems from a study of T cells in Graves' hyperthyroidism and ophthalmopathy. Study-level points and caveats: Peripheral blood also featured most of the thyroid clonotypes expanded above 0.001.

Subjects aged 18 to 65 presented with newly diagnosed hyperthyroidism of less than 2 months' duration. Germline CDR1 is DFQATT and CDR2 is SNEGSKA (reference sequence). The CDR3 length is 16 residues. The V and J ends lost 5 bases and 5 bases respectively, with 25 bases between them. The gene calls are TRBV20-1 and TRBJ2-7, with D possibly TRBD2 on 8 matching bases. The sample taken for sequencing was blood. The TCR sequence derives from a man younger than 30 with Graves' hyperthyroidism. This CDR3 reads CSAPRQGGAGADEQYF. The CDR3 DNA is TGCAGTGCTCCTAGACAGGGAGGAGCGGGAGCTGACGAGCAGTACTTC.